The next 17 T cell receptor beta chains were all read from a single sample in a study of blood T cell repertoires in COVID-19. Clones were sequenced by immunoSEQ multiplex PCR, and TCRdb holds only the in-frame ones, with some missing. The sample carries almost 350,000 clones, about 90% recorded once. Sequenced sample: PBMCs or T cells enriched from blood (not recorded which). These TCRs come from a woman in her twenties or thirties who had been exposed to COVID-19.

The rearrangement uses TRBV7-3 and TRBJ1-2, with a possible D match to TRBD1 (5 bases). The V gene lost 4 bases and the J gene lost 0 bases, with 21 bases spanning the gap. CDR1 is SGHTA and CDR2 is FQGTGA in the germline V gene. CDR3 length equals 18 residues. CDR3 in amino acids: CASSSGKYDRYSNYGYTF. DNA for the CDR3: TGTGCCAGCAGCTCAGGAAAATATGACAGATATTCTAACTATGGCTACACCTTC.

The rearrangement uses TRBV5-1 and TRBJ2-7, with 9 bases identical to TRBD2. CDR1 is SGHRS, CDR2 YFSETQ, per germline. The CDR3 is 17 amino acids. J was trimmed by 6 bases and V by 0 bases; bases with no gene match: 13. As DNA, the CDR3 is TGCGCCAGCAGCTTGGCCTTGTTAGCGGGAGTAGGTTCCGAGCAGTACTTC. Its protein is CASSLALLAGVGSEQYF.

A few counts support this clone. The V and J genes are TRBV3-1 (or the pseudogene TRBV3-2) and TRBJ2-1, with TRBD2 as a possible D gene (5 bases). The germline V gene encodes CDR1 LGHDT and CDR2 YNNKEL (reference sequence). This CDR3 has 15 amino acids. V was pared by 1 base and J by 5 bases, with 12 bases between. The CDR3 nucleotides are TGTGCCAGCAGCCAAGGGGCTAGCTGGAACAATGAGCAGTTCTTC. It translates to CASSQGASWNNEQFF.

The rearrangement uses TRBV24-1 and TRBJ2-5, with 11 bases matching TRBD1. This CDR3 is built from 17 residues. V gave up 2 bases and J gave up 3 bases; unmatched junction bases: 7. Per the germline V gene, CDR1 is KGHDR and CDR2 is SFDVKD. The DNA for the CDR3 is TGTGCCACCAGTGATTGGCGCGGACAGGGGGCCGAAGAGACCCAGTACTTC. It codes for CATSDWRGQGAEETQYF.

The chain employs TRBV28 and TRBJ2-1, with TRBD2 matching over 8 bases. Losses at the gene ends were 5 bases for V and 7 bases for J; bases not matched to a gene: 7. CDR3 length: 14 residues. Germline V CDR1 and CDR2: MDHEN, SYDVKM. For the CDR3, the DNA is TGTGCCAGCAGTGCCTCACTAGCGGAGAATGAGCAGTTCTTC. This codes for CASSASLAENEQFF.

This clone appeared once. The chain uses TRBV9 and TRBJ2-2; a weak D match, TRBD1 (6 bases). Trimming stripped 1 base from V and 6 bases from J, with 19 bases between. CDR1 and CDR2 from the germline V gene are SGDLS and YYNGEE. The CDR3 loop spans 17 amino acids. This CDR3 is CASSVSPPGTHAGELFF. The CDR3 DNA reads as TGTGCCAGCAGCGTATCCCCACCTGGGACACACGCCGGGGAGCTGTTTTTT.

This clone was counted between two and nine times. The chain joins TRBV14 to TRBJ2-1; 12 bases line up with TRBD2. Germline CDR1 is SGHDN and CDR2 is FVKESK. The CDR3 sequence is 16 residues long. The ends lost 0 bases at V and 7 bases at J; junction bases unmatched: 4. For the CDR3, the DNA is TGTGCCAGCAGCCAAGAGCTGGGACTAGCGGGTAATGAGCAGTTCTTC. As protein: CASSQELGLAGNEQFF. The whole variable domain, filled in from reference TRBV14 and TRBJ2-1, reads EAGVTQFPSHSVIEKGQTVTLRCDPISGHDNLYWYRRVMGKEIKFLLHFVKESKQDESGMPNNRFLAERTGGTYSTLKVQPAELEDSGVYFCASSQELGLAGNEQFFGPGTRLTVL.

Concerning this clone itself: This sample includes further DNA sequences coding for the same CDR3. The CDR3 sequence: CASSRTGENTIYF. CDR3 DNA sequence: TGTGCCAGCAGTCGGACAGGGGAAAACACCATATATTTT. The chain recombines TRBV12-3 or TRBV12-4 with TRBJ1-3; 9 bases fit TRBD1. The CDR3 is made up of 13 amino acids. The ends lost 5 bases at V and 6 bases at J; junction bases unmatched: 2.

The chain uses TRBV6-4 and TRBJ2-3, with 10 bases aligning to TRBD2. Trimming cost V 0 bases and J 4 bases; bases outside gene matches: 4. The germline V gene encodes CDR1 MRHNA and CDR2 SNTAGT. CDR3 length: 16 residues. The CDR3 loop is CASSDSPSGSADTQYF. The CDR3 DNA sequence: TGTGCCAGCAGTGACTCGCCTAGCGGGAGCGCAGATACGCAGTATTTT.

The gene calls are TRBV6-1 and TRBJ2-7, with TRBD2 as a possible D gene (5 bases). Germline CDR1 reads MNHNS; CDR2 reads SASEGT. V gave up 1 base and J gave up 3 bases, with 16 bases separating them. The CDR3 loop spans 16 amino acids. The CDR3 here is CASSEGRGEGFYEQYF. CDR3 bases: TGTGCCAGCAGTGAAGGTCGGGGAGAGGGTTTCTACGAGCAGTACTTC.

The chain combines TRBV5-6 with TRBJ2-1; D not resolved. CDR1 is SGHDT and CDR2 is YYEEEE in the germline V gene. The CDR3 contains 13 residues. With 1 base removed from V and 8 bases from J, the gap between germline ends came to 10 bases. Here the CDR3 reads CASSLWPEDEQFF. In DNA, the CDR3 is TGTGCCAGCAGCTTGTGGCCCGAAGATGAGCAGTTCTTC.

The chain joins TRBV19 to TRBJ1-1; 7 bases agree with TRBD1. This CDR3 region has 15 residues. Germline V gene lookup returns CDR1 LNHDA and CDR2 SQIVND (reference sequence). J lost 1 base, V lost 3 bases, and 5 bases had no gene match. The CDR3 sequence is CASSMGDRPNTEAFF. The CDR3 region has the DNA TGTGCCAGTAGTATGGGGGACAGACCGAACACTGAAGCTTTCTTT.

The gene calls are TRBV4-2 and TRBJ1-4; 7 nucleotides line up with TRBD1. CDR1 is LGHNA and CDR2 is YNFKEQ in the germline V gene. The junction had 5 bases not matched to a gene; V was cut back by 1 base and J by 0 bases. This CDR3 region has 17 residues. CDR3 DNA sequence: TGTGCCAGCAGCCAAGCGGGACAGACTCCAACTAATGAAAAACTGTTTTTT. It codes for CASSQAGQTPTNEKLFF.

J is TRBJ2-3 and V is TRBV19; 9 bases are a match to TRBD2. Germline lookup yields CDR1 LNHDA and CDR2 SQIVND (reference sequence). The CDR3 has 15 amino acids. The V and J ends lost 10 bases and 5 bases, in that order; junction bases with no gene match: 13. The CDR3 spells CAISSGTSWVDTQYF. The DNA of the CDR3 is TGTGCCATCTCCTCCGGGACTAGCTGGGTAGATACGCAGTATTTT.

The gene calls are TRBV5-4 and TRBJ1-2; 12 nucleotides match TRBD1. Germline V gene sequence: CDR1 SGHNT, CDR2 YYREEE (reference sequence). The CDR3 sequence is 14 residues long. V was clipped by 6 bases and J by 7 bases; unmatched bases: 7. The CDR3 bases are TGTGCCAGCACAACGGGACAGGGGGCGGGTGGCTACACCTTC. Translation gives CASTTGQGAGGYTF.

The genes are TRBV6-4 and TRBJ2-3; 7 bases match TRBD1. This CDR3 contains 15 residues. Germline loops: CDR1 MRHNA, CDR2 SNTAGT. J was trimmed by 2 bases and V by 4 bases; bases with no gene match: 6. In nucleotides, the CDR3 is TGTGCCAGCAGTGCCTCGACAGGGACCACAGATACGCAGTATTTT. Protein product: CASSASTGTTDTQYF.

The V gene is TRBV18, the J gene TRBJ2-6, with 9 nucleotides matching TRBD1. The V gene end was trimmed by 1 base and the J gene end by 0 bases; junction bases not matched to a gene: 7. The CDR3 spans 19 residues. Germline V gives CDR1 KGHSH, CDR2 LQKENI. DNA for the CDR3: TGTGCCAGCTCACCACTGTGGGGACAGGGCCTCTCTGGGGCCAACGTCCTGACTTTC. This sequence encodes CASSPLWGQGLSGANVLTF.